The 6 T cell receptor beta chains presented below share a single source sample, sequenced in a study of cytomegalovirus exposure and HLA in healthy donors. Assay: immunoSEQ multiplex PCR; the TCRdb copy retains only in-frame clones and omits some. This sample carries 200,000 to 300,000 clones, about 90% of them seen once, and the ten largest clones take over 0.95%. Sequencing used PBMCs. The receptors stem from a woman younger than 45 in good health and CMV-seropositive.

The rearrangement joins TRBV6-1 to TRBJ1-5; D uncertain. V shed 1 base and J shed 5 bases, with 15 bases lying between them. The CDR3 sequence is 16 residues long. Germline-derived CDR1 and CDR2 are MNHNS and SASEGT. This chain's CDR3 is CASSEGGGFGYQPQHF. Written as DNA, the CDR3 is TGTGCCAGCAGTGAAGGAGGAGGGTTTGGATATCAGCCCCAGCATTTT.

The J gene is TRBJ1-3, the V gene TRBV19, with D possibly being TRBD1 (6 bases). Trimming shortened V by 7 bases and J by 2 bases, and 12 bases separated the two germline ends. The CDR3 runs to 14 residues. The V gene's germline CDR1 is LNHDA and CDR2 SQIVND (reference sequence). The CDR3: CASTPTGTGNTIYF. In DNA form, the CDR3 reads TGTGCCAGTACCCCAACAGGGACTGGAAACACCATATATTTT.

The chain links TRBV6-5 to TRBJ2-7; 7 nucleotides line up with TRBD1. The CDR3 has 15 residues. From germline, CDR1 is MNHEY and CDR2 SVGAGI. The ends lost 6 bases at V and 0 bases at J; junction bases unmatched: 8. In DNA form, the CDR3 reads TGTGCCAGCAGGGAACAGGGGCCCCTCTCCTACGAGCAGTACTTC. Its translation is CASREQGPLSYEQYF.

The genes are TRBV28 and TRBJ2-3; TRBD2 aligns across 8 bases. V was clipped by 5 bases and J by 5 bases; unmatched bases: 12. In germline, CDR1 is MDHEN, CDR2 SYDVKM. CDR3 size: 16 residues. CDR3 protein: CASSPLLAEGRDTQYF. CDR3 in DNA: TGTGCCAGCAGTCCCTTACTAGCGGAGGGGAGAGATACGCAGTATTTT.

V and J are TRBV5-4 and TRBJ1-4; tentatively, D is TRBD1 (5 bases). Trimming took 4 bases from V and 10 from J, leaving 11 bases between them. CDR1 is SGHNT, CDR2 YYREEE, per germline (reference sequence). This CDR3 has 12 residues. Written as DNA, the CDR3 is TGTGCCAGCAGCACAGGACCCGGAAAACTGTTTTTT. It translates to CASSTGPGKLFF.

The chain carries TRBV27 and TRBJ2-3, with TRBD1 as a possible D gene (6 bases). This CDR3 has 16 residues. Germline V gene sequence: CDR1 MNHEY, CDR2 SMNVEV (reference sequence). V lost 10 bases and J 1 base, leaving 21 bases between the germline ends. CDR3 loop: CATASPGTRGTDTQYF. The CDR3 DNA sequence: TGTGCCACCGCTTCCCCCGGGACACGGGGCACAGATACGCAGTATTTT.